The source of this T cell receptor beta chain is a study of T cell responses to AZD1222 COVID-19 vaccine. TCRdb keeps only in-frame clones here, not all; method: immunoSEQ multiplex PCR. The repertoire holds some 130,000 clones, with about 94% as singletons. The CDR3 consists of 15 residues. Trimming removed 0 bases from V and 3 bases from J, with 12 bases in between. CDR1 and CDR2 from the germline V gene are MGHRA and YSYEKL. The sample here was peripheral blood, taken on day 0 of AZD1222 vaccination. J is TRBJ2-7 and V is TRBV4-1, with D possibly TRBD1 on 5 matching bases. The source is an adult in good health. CDR3 sequence (DNA): TGCGCCAGCAGCCAAGAAATCGCCAGGGACTACGAGCAGTACTTC. It specifies CASSQEIARDYEQYF.